This T cell receptor beta chain derives from a study of control samples from healthy donors and cancer patients (TCRdb year 2020). About this clone: What this receptor recognizes is not known. Base-call qualities are not available, and no considerably larger clone is one nucleotide away.

The method was the immunoSEQ multiplex PCR assay. Imported from immuneACCESS, the table was reduced by TCRdb to in-frame sequences with V and J called. These copies leave out some clones; in studies compared against another copy, an unresolved V gene accounts for under half, and the cause of the remainder is not known. This sample comprises 250,000 to 300,000 clones, roughly 80% of them detected only once. The ten largest account for 13% of the sample. The clonotype comes from a woman aged 60-75 years with lung cancer. The sequencing input was PBMCs.

The CDR3 region reads CASSYQGADGYTF. The DNA sequence is TGTGCCAGCAGTTACCAGGGGGCGGATGGCTACACCTTC. This sequence uses TRBV6-6 and TRBJ1-2; TRBD1 lines up with 8 middle nucleotides. CDR3 length: 13 amino acids, cysteine to phenylalanine. Just CDR3 DNA is preserved here, 39 bases in frame from base 1. Compared with germline, V lacks 2 bases and J lacks 6 bases; bases without a gene match: 2. From the germline V gene (reference sequence), CDR1 is MNHNY and CDR2 is SVGAGI.